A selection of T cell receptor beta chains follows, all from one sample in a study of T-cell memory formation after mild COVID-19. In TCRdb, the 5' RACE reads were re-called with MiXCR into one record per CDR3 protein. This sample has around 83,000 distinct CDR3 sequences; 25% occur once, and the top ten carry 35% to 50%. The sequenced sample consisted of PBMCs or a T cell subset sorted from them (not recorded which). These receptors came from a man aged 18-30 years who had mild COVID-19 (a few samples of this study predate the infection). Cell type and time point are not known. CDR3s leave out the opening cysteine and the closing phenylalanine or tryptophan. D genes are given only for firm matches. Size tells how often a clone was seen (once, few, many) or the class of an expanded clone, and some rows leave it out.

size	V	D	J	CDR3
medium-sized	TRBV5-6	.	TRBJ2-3	ASSLTDGNRVDTQY
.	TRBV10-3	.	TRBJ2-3	AISESGRISNELI
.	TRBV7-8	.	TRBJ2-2	ASSLGGGQTGELF
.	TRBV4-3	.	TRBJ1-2	ASSQEYPGSGYGYT
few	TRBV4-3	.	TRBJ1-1	ASSEGEGSPVTEAF
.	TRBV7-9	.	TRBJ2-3	ASSRISDTQY
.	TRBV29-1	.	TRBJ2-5	SVSAPGDRETQY
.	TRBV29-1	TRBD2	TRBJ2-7	SVEDPGTSGGTYEQY
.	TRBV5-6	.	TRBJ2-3	ASSADWGGADTQY
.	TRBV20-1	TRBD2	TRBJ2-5	SASIGLAMLETQY
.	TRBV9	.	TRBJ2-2	ASSVGDNAWTGELF
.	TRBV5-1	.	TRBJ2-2	ASSTPLPNTGELF
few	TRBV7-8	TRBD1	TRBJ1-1	ASSLSVDRGWNTEAF
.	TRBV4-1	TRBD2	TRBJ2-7	ASSQAGLAGHEQY
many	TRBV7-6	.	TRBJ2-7	ASSERDAGDEQY
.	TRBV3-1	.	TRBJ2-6	ASSQDRGRTSGANVLT
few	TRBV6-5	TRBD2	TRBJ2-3	ASSPREAGGLTDTQY
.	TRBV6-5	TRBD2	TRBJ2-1	ASGRTSLLVEQF
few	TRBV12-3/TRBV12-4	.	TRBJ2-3	ASSAADTQY
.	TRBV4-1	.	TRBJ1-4	ASSQVTQARGSEKLF
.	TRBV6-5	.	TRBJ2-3	ASSYLGATQDTQY
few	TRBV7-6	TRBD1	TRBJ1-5	ASSSGTGGGQPQH
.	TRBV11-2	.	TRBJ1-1	ASSLMGEAF